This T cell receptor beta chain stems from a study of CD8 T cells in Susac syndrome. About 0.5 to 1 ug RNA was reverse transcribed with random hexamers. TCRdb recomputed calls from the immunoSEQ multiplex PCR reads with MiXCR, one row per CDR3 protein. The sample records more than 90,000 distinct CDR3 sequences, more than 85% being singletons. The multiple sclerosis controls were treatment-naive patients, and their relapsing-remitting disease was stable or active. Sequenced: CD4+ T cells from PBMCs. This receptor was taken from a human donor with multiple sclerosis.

The CDR3 protein is CASSQETANYGYTF. The CDR3 bases are TGCGCCAGCAGCCAAGAAACAGCCAACTATGGCTACACCTTC. The chain uses TRBV4-3 and TRBJ1-2; D call uncertain. The CDR3 is 14 residues long. Germline CDR1 LGHNA, CDR2 YSLEER. Trimming took 0 bases from V and 2 from J, leaving 7 bases between them.